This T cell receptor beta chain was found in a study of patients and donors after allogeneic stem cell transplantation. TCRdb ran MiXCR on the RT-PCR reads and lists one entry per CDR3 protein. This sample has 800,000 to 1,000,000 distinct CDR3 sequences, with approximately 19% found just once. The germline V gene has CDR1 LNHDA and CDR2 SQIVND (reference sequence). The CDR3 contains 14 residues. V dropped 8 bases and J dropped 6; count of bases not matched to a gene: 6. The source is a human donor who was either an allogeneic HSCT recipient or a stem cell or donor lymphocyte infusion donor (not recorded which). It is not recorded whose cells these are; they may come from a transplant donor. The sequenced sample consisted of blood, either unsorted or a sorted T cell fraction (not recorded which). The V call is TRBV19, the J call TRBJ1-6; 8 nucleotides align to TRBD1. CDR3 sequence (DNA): TGTGCCAGTGGCAAGACAGGGGCTAATTCACCCCTCCACTTT. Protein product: CASGKTGANSPLHF.